The sequence of this T cell receptor (beta chain) was determined in a study of CD8 T cells in Susac syndrome. General study results and limits: In its TCR sequencing and HLA analysis, the study acknowledged that the number of individuals was relatively small.

Random hexamers served to reverse transcribe roughly 0.45 to 1 ug RNA. A multiplex approach, immunoSEQ multiplex PCR, amplified TCR beta CDR3 across 54 Vbeta and 13 Jbeta. Using its own MiXCR run on the immunoSEQ multiplex PCR reads, TCRdb lists one record per CDR3 protein. Of 120,000 to 150,000 distinct CDR3 sequences in the sample, roughly 94% were seen once. V lost 2 bases and J lost 5; bases outside the gene matches: 2. The CDR3 length is 14 residues. Germline-derived CDR1 and CDR2 are SGHTA and FQGNSA. About this clonotype: Its antigen is currently unknown.

TCR beta was sequenced from blood CD8+ and CD4+ T cells. The chain carries TRBV7-2 and TRBJ2-1, with 8 bases that match TRBD2. The sequencing input was CD8+ T cells from PBMCs. The clonotype was recovered from a human donor in good health. CDR3 sequence reads: CASSLNGRDNEQFF. As DNA, the CDR3 is TGTGCCAGCAGCTTAAACGGGAGGGACAATGAGCAGTTCTTC.